The rows below give T cell receptor beta chains drawn from one sample of a study of cytomegalovirus exposure and HLA in healthy donors. This table comes from immunoSEQ multiplex PCR, and its TCRdb copy is limited to in-frame clones, with some not included. In the table there are over 150,000 clones, around 84% of which are singletons. The sequenced sample was PBMCs. The receptors originated from a human donor in good health. CDR3s include the opening cysteine and the closing phenylalanine or tryptophan. The order of the fields is V gene, D gene, J gene, CDR3 protein, CDR3 DNA. A D gene is named only where the DNA matches it firmly.

v_gene: TRBV11-3
d_gene: TRBD1
j_gene: TRBJ2-2
CDR3aa: CASSRDRANTGELFF
CDR3nt: TGTGCCAGCAGCCGGGACAGGGCGAACACCGGGGAGCTGTTTTTT

v_gene: TRBV27
d_gene: -
j_gene: TRBJ2-7
CDR3aa: CASSLGAGQQYF
CDR3nt: TGTGCCAGTAGTTTAGGGGCGGGACAGCAGTACTTC

v_gene: TRBV27
d_gene: -
j_gene: TRBJ1-3
CDR3aa: CASSLRWPESSGNTIYF
CDR3nt: TGTGCCAGCAGTTTAAGGTGGCCGGAGAGCTCTGGAAACACCATATATTTT

v_gene: TRBV6-4
d_gene: -
j_gene: TRBJ1-1
CDR3aa: CASRFRENTEAFF
CDR3nt: TGTGCCAGCAGGTTCAGGGAGAACACTGAAGCTTTCTTT

v_gene: TRBV2
d_gene: -
j_gene: TRBJ1-5
CDR3aa: CASSQSNQPQHF
CDR3nt: TGTGCCAGCAGTCAAAGCAATCAGCCCCAGCATTTT

v_gene: TRBV9
d_gene: TRBD2
j_gene: TRBJ2-5
CDR3aa: CASSVGSLLAGLETQYF
CDR3nt: TGTGCCAGCAGCGTAGGTTCCCTCCTAGCGGGGTTAGAGACCCAGTACTTC

v_gene: TRBV15
d_gene: -
j_gene: TRBJ2-3
CDR3aa: CATSRASGVTQYF
CDR3nt: TGTGCCACCAGCAGAGCTTCCGGTGTAACGCAGTATTTT

v_gene: TRBV5-1
d_gene: TRBD2
j_gene: TRBJ2-5
CDR3aa: CASSLEPSGEETQYF
CDR3nt: TGCGCCAGCAGCTTGGAACCTAGCGGGGAAGAGACCCAGTACTTC

v_gene: TRBV7-9
d_gene: -
j_gene: TRBJ1-1
CDR3aa: CASSLATGGNTEAFF
CDR3nt: TGTGCCAGCAGCTTAGCTACGGGGGGGAACACTGAAGCTTTCTTT

v_gene: TRBV9
d_gene: TRBD2
j_gene: TRBJ2-1
CDR3aa: CASSVGGSPLNEQFF
CDR3nt: TGTGCCAGCAGCGTCGGCGGGAGCCCCCTCAATGAGCAGTTCTTC

v_gene: TRBV11-3
d_gene: -
j_gene: TRBJ2-5
CDR3aa: CASSLGSRGSKETQYF
CDR3nt: TGTGCCAGCAGCTTAGGTAGTAGAGGGTCTAAGGAGACCCAGTACTTC

v_gene: TRBV2
d_gene: -
j_gene: TRBJ2-7
CDR3aa: CASRWTGYEQYF
CDR3nt: TGTGCCAGCAGATGGACTGGGTACGAGCAGTACTTC

v_gene: TRBV11-2
d_gene: TRBD1
j_gene: TRBJ1-2
CDR3aa: CASSSLRGQGLRGYGYTF
CDR3nt: TGTGCCAGCAGCTCGCTTCGGGGACAGGGGTTAAGGGGCTATGGCTACACCTTC

v_gene: TRBV11-1
d_gene: TRBD1
j_gene: TRBJ2-1
CDR3aa: CASSDRGKDNEQFF
CDR3nt: TGTGCCAGCAGCGACAGGGGGAAGGACAATGAGCAGTTCTTC

v_gene: TRBV14
d_gene: -
j_gene: TRBJ1-2
CDR3aa: CASSSGVNYGYTF
CDR3nt: TGTGCCAGCAGCTCCGGGGTGAACTATGGCTACACCTTC

v_gene: TRBV10-3
d_gene: -
j_gene: TRBJ2-7
CDR3aa: CAISRTAEGDEQYF
CDR3nt: TGTGCCATCAGCCGGACAGCAGAAGGAGACGAGCAGTACTTC

v_gene: TRBV15
d_gene: -
j_gene: TRBJ1-2
CDR3aa: CATSRDLRMGYTF
CDR3nt: TGTGCCACCAGCAGAGATCTCCGTATGGGCTACACCTTC